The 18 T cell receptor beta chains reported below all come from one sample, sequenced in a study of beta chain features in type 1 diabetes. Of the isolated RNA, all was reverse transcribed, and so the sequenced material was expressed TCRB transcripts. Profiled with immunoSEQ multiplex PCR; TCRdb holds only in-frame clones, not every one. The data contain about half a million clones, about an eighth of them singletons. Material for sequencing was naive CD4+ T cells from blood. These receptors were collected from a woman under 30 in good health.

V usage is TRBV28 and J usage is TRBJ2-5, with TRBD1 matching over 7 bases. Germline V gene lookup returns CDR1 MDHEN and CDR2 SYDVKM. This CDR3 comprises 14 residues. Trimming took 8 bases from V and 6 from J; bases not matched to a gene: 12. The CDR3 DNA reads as TGTGCCAGCCGTGAGGGGGCTTTAAGCCAGACCCAGTACTTC. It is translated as CASREGALSQTQYF.

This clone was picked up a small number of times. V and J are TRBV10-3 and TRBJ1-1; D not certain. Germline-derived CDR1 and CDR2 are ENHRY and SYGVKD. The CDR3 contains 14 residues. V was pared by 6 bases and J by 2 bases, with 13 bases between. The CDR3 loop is CAISALSGNTEAFF. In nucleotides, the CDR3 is TGTGCCATCAGCGCCCTTTCGGGTAACACTGAAGCTTTCTTT.

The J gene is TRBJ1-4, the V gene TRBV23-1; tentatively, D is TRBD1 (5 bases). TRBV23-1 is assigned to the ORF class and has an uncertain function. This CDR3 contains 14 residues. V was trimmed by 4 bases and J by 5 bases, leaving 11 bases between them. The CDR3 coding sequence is TGCGCCAGCAGTCCTGGGACGGGAAATGAAAAACTGTTTTTT. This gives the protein CASSPGTGNEKLFF.

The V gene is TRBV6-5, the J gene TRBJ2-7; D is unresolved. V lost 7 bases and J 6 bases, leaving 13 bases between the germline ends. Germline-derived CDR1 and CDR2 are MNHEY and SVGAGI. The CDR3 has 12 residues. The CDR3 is CASKRGLGEQYF. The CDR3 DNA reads TGTGCCAGCAAACGTGGGTTGGGCGAGCAGTACTTC.

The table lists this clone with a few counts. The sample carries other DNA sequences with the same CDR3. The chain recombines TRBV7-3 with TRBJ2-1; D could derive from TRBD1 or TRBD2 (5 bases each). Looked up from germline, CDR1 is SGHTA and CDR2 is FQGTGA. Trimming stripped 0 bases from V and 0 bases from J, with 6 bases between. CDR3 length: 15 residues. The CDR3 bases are TGTGCCAGCAGCTTAACGGGGGACTCCTACAATGAGCAGTTCTTC. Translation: CASSLTGDSYNEQFF.

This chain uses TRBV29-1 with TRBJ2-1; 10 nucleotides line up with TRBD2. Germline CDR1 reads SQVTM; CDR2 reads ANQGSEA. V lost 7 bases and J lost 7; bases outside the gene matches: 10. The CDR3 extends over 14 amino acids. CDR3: CSAATSGIYNEQFF. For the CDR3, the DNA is TGCAGCGCCGCCACTAGCGGGATATATAATGAGCAGTTCTTC.

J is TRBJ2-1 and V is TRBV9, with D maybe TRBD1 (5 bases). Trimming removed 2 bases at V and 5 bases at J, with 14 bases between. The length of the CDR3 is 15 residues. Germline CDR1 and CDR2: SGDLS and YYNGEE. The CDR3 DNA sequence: TGTGCCAGCAGCGTTTTAGGGGCCCCCAACAATGAGCAGTTCTTC. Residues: CASSVLGAPNNEQFF.

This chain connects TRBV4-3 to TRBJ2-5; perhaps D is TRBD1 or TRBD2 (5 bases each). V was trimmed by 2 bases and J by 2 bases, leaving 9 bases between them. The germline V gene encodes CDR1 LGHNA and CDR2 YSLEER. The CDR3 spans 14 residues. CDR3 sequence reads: CASSQWDQQETQYF. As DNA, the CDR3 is TGCGCCAGCAGCCAATGGGACCAGCAAGAGACCCAGTACTTC.

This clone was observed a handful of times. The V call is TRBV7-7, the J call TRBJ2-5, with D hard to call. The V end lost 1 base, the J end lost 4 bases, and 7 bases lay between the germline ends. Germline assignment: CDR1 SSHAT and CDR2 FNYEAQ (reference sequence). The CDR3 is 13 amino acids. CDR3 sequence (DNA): TGTGCCAGCAGCTTAGTACGTAGAGAGACCCAGTACTTC. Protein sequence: CASSLVRRETQYF.

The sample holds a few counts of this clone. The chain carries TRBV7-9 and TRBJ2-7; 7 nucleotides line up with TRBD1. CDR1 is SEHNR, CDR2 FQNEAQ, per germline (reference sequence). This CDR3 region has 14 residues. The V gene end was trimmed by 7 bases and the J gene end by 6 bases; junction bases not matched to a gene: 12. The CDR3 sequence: CASNRMTGSGEQYV. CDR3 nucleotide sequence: TGTGCCAGCAACCGTATGACAGGGAGCGGCGAGCAGTACGTC.

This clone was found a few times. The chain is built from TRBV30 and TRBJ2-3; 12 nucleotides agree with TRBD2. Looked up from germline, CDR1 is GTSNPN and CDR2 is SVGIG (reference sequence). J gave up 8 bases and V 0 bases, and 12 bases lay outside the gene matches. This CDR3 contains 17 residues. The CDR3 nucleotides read TGTGCCTGGAGTGTACAACGGACTAGCGGGACTGGAAGTACGCAGTATTTT. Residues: CAWSVQRTSGTGSTQYF.

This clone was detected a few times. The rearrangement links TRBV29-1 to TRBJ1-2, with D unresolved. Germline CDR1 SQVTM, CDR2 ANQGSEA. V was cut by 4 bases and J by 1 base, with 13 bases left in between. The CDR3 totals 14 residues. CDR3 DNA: TGCAGCGTTGGGACCCGTCAGTTTAACTATGGCTACACCTTC. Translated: CSVGTRQFNYGYTF.

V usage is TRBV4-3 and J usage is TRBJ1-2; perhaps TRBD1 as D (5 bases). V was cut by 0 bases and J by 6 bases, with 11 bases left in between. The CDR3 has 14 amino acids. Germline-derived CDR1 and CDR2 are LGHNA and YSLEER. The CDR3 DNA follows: TGCGCCAGCAGCCAAGATCGGGGGAGGCATGGCTACACCTTC. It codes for CASSQDRGRHGYTF.

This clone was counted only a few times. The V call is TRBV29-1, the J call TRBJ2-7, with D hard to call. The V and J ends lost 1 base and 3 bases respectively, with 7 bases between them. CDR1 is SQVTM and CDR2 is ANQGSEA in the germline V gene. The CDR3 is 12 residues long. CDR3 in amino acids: CSVEARDYEQYF. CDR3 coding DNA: TGCAGCGTTGAAGCGCGTGACTACGAGCAGTACTTC.

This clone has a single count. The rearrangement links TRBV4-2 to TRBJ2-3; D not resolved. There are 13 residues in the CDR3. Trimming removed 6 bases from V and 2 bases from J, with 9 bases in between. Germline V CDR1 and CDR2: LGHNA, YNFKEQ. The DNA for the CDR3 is TGTGCCAGCAGAGGGCCATTCACAGATACGCAGTATTTT. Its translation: CASRGPFTDTQYF.

The CDR3 reads CASSQVGEGQPQHF. The CDR3 DNA sequence: TGCGCCAGCAGTCAAGTGGGGGAGGGTCAGCCCCAGCATTTT. V is TRBV23-1 and J is TRBJ1-5; a weak D match, TRBD1 (5 bases). TRBV23-1 is an ORF for which the function is uncertain. The CDR3 sequence is 14 residues long. Between the trimmed V and J ends, which lost 2 bases and 6 bases, there was a span of 11 bases.

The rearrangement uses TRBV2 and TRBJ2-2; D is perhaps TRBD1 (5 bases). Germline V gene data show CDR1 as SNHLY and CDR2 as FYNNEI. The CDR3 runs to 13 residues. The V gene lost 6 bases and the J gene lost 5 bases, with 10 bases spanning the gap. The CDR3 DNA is TGTGCCAGCAGGCACGACAGAACCGGGGAGCTGTTTTTT. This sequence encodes CASRHDRTGELFF.

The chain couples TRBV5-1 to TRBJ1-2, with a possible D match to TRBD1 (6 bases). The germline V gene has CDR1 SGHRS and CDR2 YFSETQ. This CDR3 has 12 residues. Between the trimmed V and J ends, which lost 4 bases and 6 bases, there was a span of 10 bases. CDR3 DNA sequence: TGCGCCAGCAGCACTAGGACAGATGGCTACACCTTC. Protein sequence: CASSTRTDGYTF.